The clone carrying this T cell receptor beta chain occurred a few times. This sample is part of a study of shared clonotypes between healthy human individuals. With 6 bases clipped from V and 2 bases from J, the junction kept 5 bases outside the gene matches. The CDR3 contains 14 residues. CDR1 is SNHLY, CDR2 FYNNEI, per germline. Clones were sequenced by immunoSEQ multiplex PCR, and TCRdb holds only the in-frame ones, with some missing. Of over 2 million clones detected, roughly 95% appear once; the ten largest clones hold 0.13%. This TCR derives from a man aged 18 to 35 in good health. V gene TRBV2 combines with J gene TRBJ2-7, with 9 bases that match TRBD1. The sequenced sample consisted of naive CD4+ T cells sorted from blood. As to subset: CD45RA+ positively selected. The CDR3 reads CASRGTGIAYEQYF. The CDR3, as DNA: TGTGCCAGCAGGGGGACAGGGATCGCCTACGAGCAGTACTTC.